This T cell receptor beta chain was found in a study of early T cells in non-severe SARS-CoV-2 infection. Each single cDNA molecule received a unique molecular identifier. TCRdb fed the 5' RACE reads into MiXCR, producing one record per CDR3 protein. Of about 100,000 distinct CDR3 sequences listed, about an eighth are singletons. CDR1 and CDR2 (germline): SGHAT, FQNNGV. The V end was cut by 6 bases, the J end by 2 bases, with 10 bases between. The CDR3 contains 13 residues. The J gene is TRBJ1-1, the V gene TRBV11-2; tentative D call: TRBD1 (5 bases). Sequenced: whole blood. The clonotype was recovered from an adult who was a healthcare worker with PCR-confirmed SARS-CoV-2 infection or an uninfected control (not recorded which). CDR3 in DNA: TGTGCCAGCAGGGGACGACCCAACACTGAAGCTTTCTTT. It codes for CASRGRPNTEAFF.